This is a list of T cell receptor beta chains from one sample in a study of identical twins. TCRdb ran MiXCR on the 5' RACE reads and lists one entry per CDR3 protein. The sample lists fewer than 250,000 distinct CDR3 sequences; approximately 7.3% were seen once. The same sample was also studied in work on yellow fever vaccine responses in identical twins.

Sequenced input: CD8+ T cells sorted from blood. Receptors were obtained from a woman between 18 and 29 years old in good health. The CDR3 runs from the conserved cysteine through the conserved F or W. Each record gives: D gene, J gene, V gene, clone size, CDR3 DNA, CDR3 protein. The D gene is left open where the match is weak. Rows may omit the clone size; those that give it use once, few, many or a size class.

TRBD1 TRBJ2-2 TRBV9 . TGTGCCAGCAGCTCGGCAGGGGGCGGGGAGCTGTTTTTT CASSSAGGGELFF
. TRBJ2-1 TRBV9 many TGTGCCAGCAGCGTAAGTGCGGGGAGCTCCTACAATGAGCAGTTCTTC CASSVSAGSSYNEQFF
. TRBJ1-1 TRBV7-9 many TGTGCCAGCAGCTTAGCGCTGGGGGAGAACACTGAAGCTTTCTTT CASSLALGENTEAFF
. TRBJ2-3 TRBV6-5 . TGTGCCAGCAGTTATCTGGGAGGTGGAGATACGCAGTATTTT CASSYLGGGDTQYF
TRBD2 TRBJ2-5 TRBV7-9 few TGTGCCAGCAGCCCCCGGACTAGCGGGGCAAAAGAGACCCAGTACTTC CASSPRTSGAKETQYF
TRBD1 TRBJ2-2 TRBV4-1 . TGCGCCAGCAAGGAGGACAGGGGTGCCACCGGGGAGCTGTTTTTT CASKEDRGATGELFF
. TRBJ1-2 TRBV12-3/TRBV12-4 . TGTGCCAGCTTTAAGGCAAATGGCTACACCTTC CASFKANGYTF
. TRBJ2-5 TRBV29-1 many TGCAGCACCTCGGGACGGATTAAAGAGACCCAGTACTTC CSTSGRIKETQYF
. TRBJ2-3 TRBV2 few TGTGCCAGCAGGGGTCAGTCTAGCACAGATACGCAGTATTTT CASRGQSSTDTQYF
TRBD2 TRBJ2-5 TRBV15 . TGTGCCACCAGCAGAGATTCGGGGATAGCGGGAGGGTGGCAAGAGACCCAGTACTTC CATSRDSGIAGGWQETQYF
. TRBJ2-1 TRBV3-1 few TGTGCCAGCAGCCAAGCTGGAAGGCATGAGCAGTTCTTC CASSQAGRHEQFF
. TRBJ2-7 TRBV28 many TGTGCCAGCAGTGGTATTCCAGGCTATACCTACGAGCAGTACTTC CASSGIPGYTYEQYF
TRBD1 TRBJ2-2 TRBV25-1 many TGTGCCAGCAGTGAAAGACAGGGGACCAACACCGGGGAGCTGTTTTTT CASSERQGTNTGELFF
. TRBJ2-1 TRBV9 . TGTGCCAGCAGCCCAGAGGGTGGGGCGTCAAGCTCCTACAATGAGCAGTTCTTC CASSPEGGASSSYNEQFF
TRBD1 TRBJ2-1 TRBV28 few TGTGCCAGCAGTAGGACAGGGAGCTACAATGAGCAGTTCTTC CASSRTGSYNEQFF
. TRBJ2-1 TRBV2 . TGTGCCAGCAGTGAAGATTGGAGACCTCCTTACAATGAGCAGTTCTTC CASSEDWRPPYNEQFF
. TRBJ2-1 TRBV20-1 many TGCAGTGCTATCGGGGACACCTACAATGAGCAGTTCTTC CSAIGDTYNEQFF
TRBD2 TRBJ2-1 TRBV20-1 few TGCAGTGCTAGTTCTAGCGGGACCTACAATGAGCAGTTCTTC CSASSSGTYNEQFF
. TRBJ2-7 TRBV12-3/TRBV12-4 many TGTGCCAGCAGTTTGTTAGTCGTCGGGGGCGAGCAGTACTTC CASSLLVVGGEQYF
. TRBJ2-7 TRBV20-1 few TGCAGTGCTATCAGGGACTACGAGCAGTACTTC CSAIRDYEQYF
TRBD1 TRBJ2-5 TRBV9 . TGTGCCAGCAGCGTAGAGGGACAGAACCAAGAGACCCAGTACTTC CASSVEGQNQETQYF
. TRBJ2-2 TRBV6-4 many TGTGCCAGCAGTGACTTTCCAGGACAGAACACCGGGGAGCTGTTTTTT CASSDFPGQNTGELFF
. TRBJ2-5 TRBV7-8 many TGTGCCAGCAGCTTAAGGCGCCAGGTCCAGGGCTCACAAGAGACCCAGTACTTC CASSLRRQVQGSQETQYF
TRBD2 TRBJ2-5 TRBV5-1 many TGCGCCAGCAGCTTGTCACTAGCGTTACAAGAGACCCAGTACTTC CASSLSLALQETQYF
TRBD2 TRBJ2-3 TRBV24-1 many TGTGCCACCACTAGCGGGAACCCCTTCACGCAGTATTTT CATTSGNPFTQYF
. TRBJ2-7 TRBV7-9 few TGTGCCAGCAGCTTAGAGTTGGCGGGGACCTCCTACGAGCAGTACTTC CASSLELAGTSYEQYF
. TRBJ1-1 TRBV28 many TGTGCCAGCAGTTTATTAGGGAACACTGAAGCTTTCTTT CASSLLGNTEAFF
. TRBJ2-3 TRBV6-4 many TGTGCCAGCAGTGACAGGGTGACAGATACGCAGTATTTT CASSDRVTDTQYF
. TRBJ2-1 TRBV5-1 few TGCGCCAGCAGCTTGGGAGGATACCCCGGGGACAATGAGCAGTTCTTC CASSLGGYPGDNEQFF
TRBD2 TRBJ2-3 TRBV2 . TGTGCCAGCAGTGCGCCACTAGCGGGAGGGCCTTTGAGGCTCACAGATACGCAGTATTTT CASSAPLAGGPLRLTDTQYF
. TRBJ2-2 TRBV12-3/TRBV12-4 . TGTGCCAGCAGTTCCAGGGTCAGCGGGGAGCTGTTTTTT CASSSRVSGELFF
TRBD2 TRBJ2-1 TRBV27 . TGTGCCAGCGGACTAGCGGGGGTCGGCAATGAGCAGTTCTTC CASGLAGVGNEQFF
TRBD2 TRBJ2-1 TRBV24-1 many TGTGCCACCAGTAACTTAGGGACTAGCGGGAGACATGAGCAGTTCTTC CATSNLGTSGRHEQFF
. TRBJ1-5 TRBV4-1 . TGCGCCAGCAGCCAACTGGGCCTAGGCAATCAGCCCCAGCATTTT CASSQLGLGNQPQHF
. TRBJ2-7 TRBV2 few TGTGCCAGCTTTACTCCCTCTGGCGAGCAGTACTTC CASFTPSGEQYF
. TRBJ2-6 TRBV3-1 . TGTGCCAGCAGCCATCGGGGAAACTCTGGGGCCAACGTCCTGACTTTC CASSHRGNSGANVLTF
. TRBJ1-2 TRBV10-2 few TGCGCCAGCAGTGACGAGGGCGAGTTCAAAGGCTATGGCTACACCTTC CASSDEGEFKGYGYTF
. TRBJ1-4 TRBV12-3/TRBV12-4 . TGTGCCAGCAGCCTACAGGGTACCCAACTGTTTTTT CASSLQGTQLFF
. TRBJ1-5 TRBV7-8 . TGTGCCAGCAGCTCAGGCGGGGCCCCTGGCAATCAGCCCCAGCATTTT CASSSGGAPGNQPQHF
. TRBJ1-3 TRBV28 . TGTGCCAGCAGTCCAGGGACCGATTCTGGAAACACCATATATTTT CASSPGTDSGNTIYF
TRBD1 TRBJ1-5 TRBV20-1 many TGCAGTGCTAGGAAGGGGGGGCCTTACAGGGGCCCCAATCAGCCCCAGCATTTT CSARKGGPYRGPNQPQHF
TRBD2 TRBJ2-1 TRBV5-4 once TGTGCCAGCAGCTTGGAAAGCCAAGCGGGGGACAATGAGCAGTTCTTC CASSLESQAGDNEQFF
. TRBJ2-2 TRBV7-9 . TGTGCCAGCAGCCGCCAGGGGAACACCGGGGAGCTGTTTTTT CASSRQGNTGELFF
. TRBJ2-5 TRBV20-1 . TGCAGTGCTTTCCTCCCCGGGGAAGGAGGGACCCAGTACTTC CSAFLPGEGGTQYF
. TRBJ1-2 TRBV12-3/TRBV12-4 many TGTGCCAGCAGCTGGAGAGGCGGCTACACCTTC CASSWRGGYTF
. TRBJ1-5 TRBV12-3/TRBV12-4 . TGTGCCAGCAGTTTTGGGCAGGGTGAACTTGAGCCCCAGCATTTT CASSFGQGELEPQHF
. TRBJ2-7 TRBV7-9 once TGTGCCAGCAGCAAAAGGGACTCCTACGAGCAGTACTTC CASSKRDSYEQYF
. TRBJ1-6 TRBV12-3/TRBV12-4 many TGTGCCAGCAGTTATTCCTCTCCGGGTTCACCCCTCCACTTT CASSYSSPGSPLHF
. TRBJ2-7 TRBV9 . TGTGCCAGCAGCGGGGACGGAATCGAGCAGTACTTC CASSGDGIEQYF
. TRBJ2-7 TRBV7-9 many TGTGCCAGCAGCCCCCCGGAGTCCTACGAGCAGTACTTC CASSPPESYEQYF
. TRBJ1-1 TRBV29-1 few TGCAGCGTCGTAGAAGAGAACACTGAAGCTTTCTTT CSVVEENTEAFF
. TRBJ2-4 TRBV4-1 many TGCGCCAGCAGCCAAGACCCGGCAGGGGGGAACATTCAGTACTTC CASSQDPAGGNIQYF
TRBD2 TRBJ2-5 TRBV6-2/TRBV6-3 few TGTGCCAGCAGTTACCCTCGGCGGGAGGGGGAGGCGACCCAGTACTTC CASSYPRREGEATQYF
TRBD2 TRBJ2-3 TRBV24-1 few TGTGCCACCAGTGAAACCGGGACTAGCGGGATTTCAGATACGCAGTATTTT CATSETGTSGISDTQYF
TRBD2 TRBJ2-1 TRBV20-1 . TGCAGTGCTAGTCCATATCAAGGATATGCTAGCGGGAGGTTACTCGCCTACAATGAGCAGTTCTTC CSASPYQGYASGRLLAYNEQFF
TRBD1 TRBJ2-7 TRBV2 few TGTGCCAGCAGCGGGGACAGGTTGACCTACGAGCAGTACTTC CASSGDRLTYEQYF